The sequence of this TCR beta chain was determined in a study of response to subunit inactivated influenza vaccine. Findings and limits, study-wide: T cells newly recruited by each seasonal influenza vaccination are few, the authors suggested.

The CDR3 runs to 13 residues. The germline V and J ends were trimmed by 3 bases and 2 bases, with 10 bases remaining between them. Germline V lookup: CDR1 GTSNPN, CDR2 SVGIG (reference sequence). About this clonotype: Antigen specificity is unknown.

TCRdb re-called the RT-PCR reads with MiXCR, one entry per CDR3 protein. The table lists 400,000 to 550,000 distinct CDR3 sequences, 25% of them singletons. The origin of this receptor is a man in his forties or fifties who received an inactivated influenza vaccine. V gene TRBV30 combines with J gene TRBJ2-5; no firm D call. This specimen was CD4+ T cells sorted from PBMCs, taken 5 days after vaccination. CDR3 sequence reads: CAWRLKGQETQYF. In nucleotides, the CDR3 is TGTGCCTGGAGACTAAAAGGGCAAGAGACCCAGTACTTC.